This T cell receptor (beta chain) stems from a study of blood T cell repertoires in COVID-19. Study-level information: PBMCs, B-cell-depleted T cells, or T cells provided the cDNA or gDNA that made up the material.

Germline V CDR1 and CDR2: MNHEY, SVGEGT. Trimming pared 2 bases from V and 1 base from J, leaving 8 bases between. This CDR3 spans 14 amino acids. The data were produced by immunoSEQ multiplex PCR, yet TCRdb's version contains in-frame clones alone and is incomplete. The sample lists under 300,000 clones, roughly 80% occurring once. J is TRBJ1-1 and V is TRBV6-2 or TRBV6-3; D unresolved. This TCR was recovered from a man aged 50 to 60 who had recovered from COVID-19. Material for sequencing was PBMCs or T cells enriched from blood (not recorded which). CDR3 sequence (DNA): TGTGCCAGCAGTTACGAGCACGCGAACACTGAAGCTTTCTTT. Amino acids: CASSYEHANTEAFF.